A selection of T cell receptor beta chains follows, all from one sample in a study of blood T cells in healthy people across ages. TCRdb itself ran the 5' RACE reads through MiXCR, one entry per CDR3 protein. The repertoire consists of roughly 800,000 distinct CDR3 sequences, with roughly 64% occurring once and the leading ten covering around 20%. Sequenced material: blood. The receptors were gathered from a man aged 25 to 40 in good health. The CDR3 runs from the conserved cysteine through the conserved F or W. Fields, in order: D gene, V gene, J gene, CDR3 protein. The D gene is left open where the match is weak.

D: TRBD2; V: TRBV5-1; J: TRBJ2-1; CDR3: CASSLSGGSHNEQFF
D: .; V: TRBV18; J: TRBJ1-1; CDR3: CASSPSWGENTEAFF
D: .; V: TRBV6-5; J: TRBJ1-2; CDR3: CASSVGGGGYTF
D: .; V: TRBV6-6; J: TRBJ2-1; CDR3: CASSYDYGNEQFF
D: .; V: TRBV20-1; J: TRBJ2-1; CDR3: CSATGSRSYEQFF
D: .; V: TRBV3-1; J: TRBJ2-3; CDR3: CASSHEGITDTQYF
D: .; V: TRBV7-9; J: TRBJ2-6; CDR3: CASSLALSLAGANVLTF
D: .; V: TRBV4-2; J: TRBJ1-4; CDR3: CASSLETGRDEKLFF
D: TRBD2; V: TRBV6-6; J: TRBJ2-4; CDR3: CASSRLDSGPGNIQYF
D: .; V: TRBV20-1; J: TRBJ2-1; CDR3: CSGTAEGNEQFF
D: .; V: TRBV28; J: TRBJ2-5; CDR3: CASSSRTSEEETQYF
D: .; V: TRBV7-9; J: TRBJ1-2; CDR3: CASSGRTGPYGYTF
D: .; V: TRBV20-1; J: TRBJ2-4; CDR3: CSASLQGKKGDIQYF
D: TRBD2; V: TRBV5-1; J: .; CDR3: CASSSRLAGVETQYF
D: .; V: TRBV5-1; J: TRBJ2-6; CDR3: CASSLGRAAGANVLTF
D: TRBD2; V: TRBV9; J: TRBJ2-5; CDR3: CASSPNLRTSGDGGEQYF
D: .; V: TRBV3-1; J: TRBJ2-1; CDR3: CASSPLLSSYNEQNF
D: .; V: TRBV27; J: TRBJ2-3; CDR3: CASSLYRGQFTDTQYF
D: .; V: TRBV20-1; J: TRBJ1-5; CDR3: CSATQLVVRPQHF
D: .; V: TRBV6-1; J: TRBJ2-1; CDR3: CASSETPGEQYNEQFF
D: .; V: TRBV5-6; J: TRBJ2-3; CDR3: CASSRGRELDTQYF
D: .; V: TRBV7-2; J: TRBJ1-2; CDR3: CASSLDSSERGYTF
D: .; V: TRBV10-2; J: TRBJ1-6; CDR3: CASRADRNSPLHF
D: .; V: TRBV6-1; J: TRBJ1-2; CDR3: CATLTVNLYGYTF
D: .; V: TRBV14; J: TRBJ1-2; CDR3: CASSQVSILYGYTF
D: .; V: TRBV18; J: TRBJ2-7; CDR3: CASSQDGWMQEQYF
D: .; V: TRBV7-9; J: TRBJ2-5; CDR3: CASSSSRGMETQYF
D: .; V: TRBV7-9; J: TRBJ2-1; CDR3: CASSSKLGHGQHNEQFF
D: .; V: TRBV3-1; J: TRBJ2-1; CDR3: CASSQDWPQIVEQFF
D: .; V: TRBV12-3/TRBV12-4; J: TRBJ2-3; CDR3: CASSIQTSMGGGDTQYF
D: TRBD2; V: TRBV7-2; J: TRBJ2-5; CDR3: CASSYGGAKETQYF
D: .; V: TRBV12-5; J: .; CDR3: CASGLRGHEQYF
D: TRBD1; V: TRBV7-9; J: TRBJ2-5; CDR3: CASSSFKTRTGGLETQYF
D: .; V: TRBV9; J: TRBJ2-7; CDR3: CASSELPSTGEQYF
D: .; V: TRBV20-1; J: TRBJ1-6; CDR3: CSARGQYNSPLHF
D: TRBD2; V: TRBV7-9; J: TRBJ2-5; CDR3: CASSFGERGETQYF
D: .; V: TRBV5-1; J: TRBJ2-3; CDR3: CASSTDLGSDTQYF
D: .; V: TRBV3-1; J: TRBJ2-5; CDR3: CASSQAYWDSGGETQYF
D: .; V: TRBV9; J: TRBJ2-7; CDR3: CASSRALSEHEQYF
D: .; V: TRBV4-1; J: TRBJ1-2; CDR3: CASSQQFPARDNGYTF
D: TRBD2; V: TRBV29-1; J: TRBJ2-5; CDR3: CSVGLAGGPETQYF
D: .; V: TRBV20-1; J: TRBJ1-2; CDR3: CSARAAKGLGNYGYTF
D: TRBD2; V: TRBV5-1; J: TRBJ2-7; CDR3: CASSPEGLAYEQYF
D: TRBD2; V: TRBV7-3; J: TRBJ2-1; CDR3: CASSLVAGEHEQFF
D: .; V: TRBV7-9; J: TRBJ2-1; CDR3: CASRRGYNEQFF
D: .; V: TRBV6-2/TRBV6-3; J: TRBJ1-2; CDR3: CASSPRADYGYTF
D: TRBD1; V: TRBV20-1; J: TRBJ2-7; CDR3: CSAGDRGTYEQYF
D: .; V: TRBV3-1; J: TRBJ1-1; CDR3: CASSPWQVLGNTEAFF
D: .; V: TRBV4-1; J: TRBJ2-5; CDR3: CASSRRLDQETQYF
D: .; V: TRBV7-2; J: TRBJ1-2; CDR3: CASGTGTPRSDYGYTF
D: .; V: TRBV4-1; J: TRBJ1-6; CDR3: CASSQEVGAARSPLHF
D: TRBD1; V: TRBV7-2; J: TRBJ1-1; CDR3: CASSATRGRAEAFF
D: TRBD1; V: TRBV2; J: TRBJ2-5; CDR3: CASIAGTGGRAETQYF
D: .; V: TRBV4-1; J: .; CDR3: CASSHAETQYF
D: .; V: TRBV29-1; J: TRBJ1-1; CDR3: CSVGQVRTEAFF
D: TRBD1; V: TRBV15; J: TRBJ2-1; CDR3: CATSDNSPGGQFF
D: TRBD1; V: TRBV29-1; J: TRBJ2-5; CDR3: CSHGTGGTETQYF